This T cell receptor beta chain was profiled in a study of Tregs in tolerant kidney transplant recipients. In the case of this clone: Its antigen is as yet unknown.

TCRdb's copy holds only in-frame clones and misses some; the assay was immunoSEQ multiplex PCR. Among some 240,000 clones, about 86% were seen once, and the ten largest hold less than 0.75%. Findings and limits, study-wide: The most relevant donor-specific Treg TCRbeta repertoire apparently came from expansion with activated donor B cells.

The CDR3 loop spans 15 amino acids. Trimming left V 3 bases short and J 3 bases short, with 13 bases between. The V gene's germline CDR1 is MNHNS and CDR2 SASEGT. The TCR was taken from a human donor in good health. Source material: CD4+ T cells from blood. This chain uses TRBV6-1 with TRBJ2-3; D might be TRBD2 (7 bases). Written as DNA, the CDR3 is TGTGCCAGCAGTGATTCGGGGGGCTTTACAGATACGCAGTATTTT. Translation gives CASSDSGGFTDTQYF.